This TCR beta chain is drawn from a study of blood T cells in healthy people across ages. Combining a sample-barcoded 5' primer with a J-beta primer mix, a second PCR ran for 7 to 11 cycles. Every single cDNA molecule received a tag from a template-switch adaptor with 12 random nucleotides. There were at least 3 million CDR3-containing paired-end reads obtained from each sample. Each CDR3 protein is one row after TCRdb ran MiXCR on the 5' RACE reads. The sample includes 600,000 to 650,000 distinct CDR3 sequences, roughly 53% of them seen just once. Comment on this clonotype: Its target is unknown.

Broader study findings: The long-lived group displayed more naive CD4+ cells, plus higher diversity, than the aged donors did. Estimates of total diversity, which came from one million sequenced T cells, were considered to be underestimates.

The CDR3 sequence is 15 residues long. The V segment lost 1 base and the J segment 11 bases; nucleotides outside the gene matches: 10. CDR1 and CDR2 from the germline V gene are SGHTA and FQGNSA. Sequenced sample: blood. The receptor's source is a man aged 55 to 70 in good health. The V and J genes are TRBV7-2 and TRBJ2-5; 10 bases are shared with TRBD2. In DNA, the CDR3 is TGTGCCAGCAGCTTAGGGGGACTAGCGTCCAATGAGCAGTACTTC. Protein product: CASSLGGLASNEQYF.